The next 18 T cell receptor beta chains were all read from a single sample in a study of monozygotic twins with inflammatory bowel disease. Reanalyzing the 5' RACE reads, TCRdb keeps one entry per CDR3 protein, without DNA. The sample table includes 95,000 to 110,000 distinct CDR3 sequences. Sequenced input: blood. Receptor source: a human donor with ulcerative colitis or Crohn's disease, or a healthy co-twin of an affected twin (not recorded which).

V gene TRBV6-6 combines with J gene TRBJ1-2; TCRdb's assignment of TRBD1 cannot be checked, as there is no DNA. The CDR3 is 13 amino acids. Germline V gene data show CDR1 as MNHNY and CDR2 as SVGAGI (reference sequence). The CDR3: CASSFGTGYGYTF.

The rearrangement links TRBV5-1 to TRBJ2-2; checking the TCRdb D call of TRBD1 is not possible without DNA. The CDR3 sequence is 14 residues long. Per the germline V gene, CDR1 is SGHRS and CDR2 is YFSETQ. The chain's CDR3 is CASSLSGGTGELFF.

V gene TRBV10-3 combines with J gene TRBJ1-6. Germline V lookup: CDR1 ENHRY, CDR2 SYGVKD. The CDR3 has 14 amino acids. This CDR3 is CAISEGSYNSPLHF.

The CDR3 region is CASSLSRGPATQYF. This chain joins TRBV27 and TRBJ2-5; checking the TCRdb D call of TRBD2 is not possible without DNA. Germline V CDR1 and CDR2: MNHEY, SMNVEV (reference sequence). The CDR3 has 14 residues.

This chain connects TRBV12-5 to TRBJ2-1. The CDR3 extends over 13 amino acids. CDR1 and CDR2 (germline): LGHNT, FRNRAP. CDR3 sequence: CASGLGAYNEQFF.

This chain connects TRBV5-4 to TRBJ1-1. The CDR3 runs to 14 residues. Germline V gene sequence: CDR1 SGHNT, CDR2 YYREEE (reference sequence). The CDR3 sequence: CASSLEVLNTEAFF.

This chain joins TRBV12-3 or TRBV12-4 and TRBJ1-6; the D gene TCRdb calls, TRBD1, cannot be checked with no DNA. This CDR3 has 16 amino acids. CDR3 loop: CASSLTGSSYNSPLHF.

The V call is TRBV20-1, the J call TRBJ2-7; absent DNA, TCRdb's TRBD1 call cannot be checked. The germline V gene has CDR1 DFQATT and CDR2 SNEGSKA (reference sequence). This CDR3 is 15 amino acids long. CDR3 in amino acids: CSARDPIVPVDEQYF.

V gene TRBV19 combines with J gene TRBJ2-4; as DNA is missing, the TRBD1 call by TCRdb cannot be tested. Germline CDR1 LNHDA, CDR2 SQIVND (reference sequence). The CDR3 runs to 15 residues. This CDR3 reads CASRGVGEAKNIQYF.

The V gene is TRBV5-1, the J gene TRBJ2-5; TCRdb gives TRBD1 as the D gene, but with no DNA this cannot be confirmed. This CDR3 has 13 residues. Germline-derived CDR1 and CDR2 are SGHRS and YFSETQ. CDR3 amino acids: CASSFRRGETQYF.

The V gene is TRBV24-1, the J gene TRBJ1-4; TCRdb calls TRBD1, which cannot be checked without DNA. CDR3 length: 15 residues. Per the germline V gene, CDR1 is KGHDR and CDR2 is SFDVKD. The CDR3 sequence: CATSDRTPEGEKLFF.

This chain joins TRBV29-1 and TRBJ2-5; the D call of TRBD1 rests on TCRdb alone, since no DNA is present to check it. The germline CDR1 and CDR2 sequences are SQVTM and ANQGSEA. The CDR3 runs to 13 residues. The CDR3 spells CSVDWDGQETQYF.

V gene TRBV14 combines with J gene TRBJ2-7; the D call from TCRdb, TRBD1, cannot be confirmed without DNA. This CDR3 is built from 17 residues. Germline V gene lookup returns CDR1 SGHDN and CDR2 FVKESK. CDR3 residues: CASSQLAGQSTSYEQYF. The full variable domain, its missing parts supplied by reference TRBV14 and TRBJ2-7, is EAGVTQFPSHSVIEKGQTVTLRCDPISGHDNLYWYRRVMGKEIKFLLHFVKESKQDESGMPNNRFLAERTGGTYSTLKVQPAELEDSGVYFCASSQLAGQSTSYEQYFGPGTRLTVT.

The rearrangement links TRBV6-5 to TRBJ1-1. This CDR3 is built from 12 residues. The germline CDR1 and CDR2 sequences are MNHEY and SVGAGI. CDR3 sequence reads: CASSRLNTEAFF.

V is TRBV5-1 and J is TRBJ2-7; there is no DNA to check the TCRdb D call of TRBD1. The length of the CDR3 is 14 residues. Germline values: CDR1 SGHRS, CDR2 YFSETQ. This CDR3 is CASSLKGGQYEQYF.

This sequence joins TRBV20-1 and TRBJ2-3; the TCRdb D gene call, TRBD2, has no DNA to confirm it. Germline lookup yields CDR1 DFQATT and CDR2 SNEGSKA (reference sequence). The CDR3 sequence is 17 residues long. The CDR3: CSARRGSGRVGTDTQYF.

V is TRBV7-2 and J is TRBJ2-3; the D call of TRBD2 rests on TCRdb alone, since no DNA is present to check it. Germline assignment: CDR1 SGHTA and CDR2 FQGNSA. The CDR3 spans 14 residues. CDR3 loop: CASSSRLAGDTQYF.

The chain combines TRBV29-1 with TRBJ2-1; absent DNA, TCRdb's TRBD1 call cannot be checked. The germline V gene encodes CDR1 SQVTM and CDR2 ANQGSEA. The CDR3 is made up of 13 amino acids. CDR3 sequence reads: CSVTTDRGPEQFF.